Below, 18 T cell receptor beta chains from the same sample are listed, as sequenced in a study of T cells in Graves' hyperthyroidism and ophthalmopathy. RNA transcripts yielded amplified TCR beta CDR3 regions. Primed by the HTBI set, a first-round RT-PCR was run on the TCR CDR3. TCRdb itself ran the multiplex PCR reads through MiXCR, one entry per CDR3 protein. The sample has approximately 200,000 distinct CDR3 sequences, around 18% seen once. Specimen: blood. These receptors originate from a man in his forties with Graves' hyperthyroidism.

This clonotype was seen at least ten times. The chain uses TRBV20-1 and TRBJ1-5; 7 positions match TRBD1. Looked up from germline, CDR1 is DFQATT and CDR2 is SNEGSKA (reference sequence). J gave up 4 bases and V 5 bases, and 5 bases lay outside the gene matches. The CDR3 is made up of 13 amino acids. The DNA of the CDR3 is TGCAGTGCTGCCGACAGGGCAAATCAGCCCCAGCATTTT. Translation gives CSAADRANQPQHF.

This clonotype was picked up many times. The rearrangement joins TRBV7-6 to TRBJ2-3, with 12 bases lining up with TRBD2. V trimming: 1 base; J trimming: 3 bases; junction bases outside the gene matches: 11. Germline values: CDR1 SGHVS, CDR2 FNYEAQ. The CDR3 extends over 19 amino acids. The CDR3 here is CASSLGASGGAISTDTQYF. CDR3 in DNA: TGTGCCAGCAGCTTAGGGGCTAGCGGGGGGGCCATATCGACAGATACGCAGTATTTT.

For this clonotype: This may be a read error: a much more frequent sequence differs by one nucleotide. This chain connects TRBV30 to TRBJ1-6, with D perhaps matching TRBD1 (5 bases). The CDR3 is made up of 10 amino acids. CDR1 and CDR2 from the germline V gene are GTSNPN and SVGIG (reference sequence). The V gene lost 5 bases and the J gene lost 9 bases, with 5 bases spanning the gap. CDR3 residues: CAWGGSPLHF. The CDR3 nucleotides read TGTGCCTGGGGGGGTTCACCCCTCCACTTT.

This clonotype showed up many times. The chain has TRBV9 and TRBJ2-3; D is perhaps TRBD2 (6 bases). The CDR3 is 15 amino acids. Germline V lookup: CDR1 SGDLS, CDR2 YYNGEE. The V end lost 2 bases, the J end lost 9 bases, and 19 bases lay between the germline ends. Here the CDR3 DNA reads TGTGCCAGCAGCGTCGGGAGTCGGGGACTCCAAACGCAGTATTTT. Encoded protein: CASSVGSRGLQTQYF.

The chain couples TRBV7-6 to TRBJ2-5, with a possible D match to TRBD2 (6 bases). Looked up from germline, CDR1 is SGHVS and CDR2 is FNYEAQ. CDR3 length: 14 amino acids. V dropped 0 bases and J dropped 7 bases, with 12 bases sitting between them. The CDR3 spells CASSLAGQGGTQYF. The CDR3 DNA is TGTGCCAGCAGCTTAGCTGGGCAGGGAGGGACCCAGTACTTC.

This clonotype was detected a few times. This chain links TRBV6-2 or TRBV6-3 with TRBJ2-2; the match to TRBD1 covers 9 bases. The CDR3 length is 16 residues. The V segment lost 5 bases and the J segment 0 bases; nucleotides outside the gene matches: 4. Germline CDR1 and CDR2: MNHEY and SVGEGT. The CDR3 spells CASSRQGGANTGELFF. In nucleotides, the CDR3 is TGTGCCAGCAGTCGACAGGGGGGAGCGAACACCGGGGAGCTGTTTTTT.

This clonotype was recorded many times. V gene TRBV20-1 combines with J gene TRBJ2-1; 9 bases match TRBD1. The length of the CDR3 is 15 residues. From germline, CDR1 is DFQATT and CDR2 SNEGSKA (reference sequence). V was pared by 1 base and J by 8 bases, with 9 bases of the junction left unmatched. CDR3 coding DNA: TGCAGTGCTAGAGCTCACGGACAGGGGTTGGATGAGCAGTTCTTC. It codes for CSARAHGQGLDEQFF.

This clonotype was picked up many times. The V and J genes are TRBV20-1 and TRBJ2-7, with D maybe TRBD1 (7 bases). The CDR3 is 16 amino acids. Germline V gene sequence: CDR1 DFQATT, CDR2 SNEGSKA (reference sequence). V dropped 3 bases and J dropped 1 base, with 19 bases sitting between them. CDR3 residues: CSASKGGQTLSYEQYF. DNA of the CDR3: TGCAGTGCTAGCAAGGGGGGACAGACCCTTTCCTACGAGCAGTACTTC.

This clonotype was seen repeatedly, ten times or more. The chain is built from TRBV2 and TRBJ1-3; the D is unclear. The ends were cut back, 8 bases at V and 2 bases at J, with 7 bases in the middle. This CDR3 has 12 amino acids. The germline CDR1 and CDR2 sequences are SNHLY and FYNNEI. The CDR3 DNA reads TGTGCCAGCCGGGCAACTGGAAACACCATATATTTT. The encoded protein is CASRATGNTIYF.

This clonotype was counted at least ten times. The chain recombines TRBV3-1 with TRBJ1-1, with D uncertain. The V gene lost 2 bases and the J gene lost 11 bases, with 9 bases spanning the gap. Germline V gives CDR1 LGHDT, CDR2 YNNKEL (reference sequence). The CDR3 sequence is 11 residues long. The CDR3 bases are TGTGCCAGCAGCCAAAGACTTTGGGCTTTCTTT. This translates into CASSQRLWAFF.

This clonotype has ten or more counts. V gene TRBV29-1 combines with J gene TRBJ1-1, with D perhaps TRBD1 (5 bases). The CDR3 length is 11 residues. Germline CDR1 is SQVTM and CDR2 is ANQGSEA. V dropped 6 bases and J dropped 8 bases, with 13 bases sitting between them. The CDR3 loop is CSVLEGPEAFF. DNA for the CDR3: TGCAGCGTCCTTGAGGGGCCAGAAGCTTTCTTT.

This clonotype has a count of ten or more. The chain joins TRBV3-1 to TRBJ1-2; TRBD1 might be the D (5 bases). The V and J ends lost 2 bases and 8 bases respectively, with 15 bases between them. CDR1 and CDR2 (germline): LGHDT, YNNKEL (reference sequence). The CDR3 is 14 amino acids. In nucleotides, the CDR3 is TGTGCCAGCAGCCAAACGGGGCTGGTTGAGGGCTACACCTTC. It codes for CASSQTGLVEGYTF.

In this sample, this clonotype turned up many times. The chain has TRBV12-3 or TRBV12-4 and TRBJ2-5; 9 nucleotides match TRBD1. This CDR3 is 15 amino acids long. V trimming: 1 base; J trimming: 5 bases; junction bases outside the gene matches: 5. The CDR3 DNA reads TGTGCCAGCAGTTTAGTGGGGACAGGGTTGGAGACCCAGTACTTC. Translated, it gives CASSLVGTGLETQYF.

The chain uses TRBV7-9 and TRBJ1-2, with no clear D. The CDR3 sequence is 13 residues long. Deletions cut 3 bases from V and 6 bases from J, with 11 bases between. The germline V gene has CDR1 SEHNR and CDR2 FQNEAQ (reference sequence). CDR3 sequence reads: CASSFGRTDGYTF. As DNA, the CDR3 is TGTGCCAGCAGCTTTGGGCGGACCGATGGCTACACCTTC.

This clonotype came up many times. The chain uses TRBV20-1 and TRBJ2-4; D is unclear. V was cut by 6 bases and J by 2 bases, with 17 bases left in between. The CDR3 extends over 15 amino acids. The germline CDR1 and CDR2 sequences are DFQATT and SNEGSKA (reference sequence). The CDR3 here is CSAVVVEGTKNIQYF. In DNA form, the CDR3 reads TGCAGTGCCGTGGTGGTCGAAGGGACCAAAAACATTCAGTACTTC.

The chain is built from TRBV9 and TRBJ1-6; 7 bases are shared with TRBD1. Trimming cost V 2 bases and J 10 bases; bases outside gene matches: 12. The V gene's germline CDR1 is SGDLS and CDR2 YYNGEE. The CDR3 length is 16 residues. As DNA, the CDR3 is TGTGCCAGCAGCGTGCGCGACAGGGAGCTCTTCTCACCCCTCCACTTT. Its translation is CASSVRDRELFSPLHF.

Many counts were recorded for this clonotype. The chain has TRBV9 and TRBJ2-1, with a weak D call TRBD2 (6 bases). Trimming took 0 bases from V and 0 from J, leaving 13 bases between them. There are 17 residues in the CDR3. The germline V gene has CDR1 SGDLS and CDR2 YYNGEE. CDR3 amino acids: CASSVEVPGSSYNEQFF. In DNA form, the CDR3 reads TGTGCCAGCAGCGTAGAAGTCCCCGGGAGCTCCTACAATGAGCAGTTCTTC.

This clonotype has ten or more counts. The chain employs TRBV6-5 and TRBJ2-5, with 9 bases fitting TRBD1. Germline-derived CDR1 and CDR2 are MNHEY and SVGAGI. J was trimmed by 4 bases and V by 0 bases; bases with no gene match: 3. The CDR3 has 15 residues. The CDR3 nucleotides read TGTGCCAGCAGTTACTCCAGGACAGGGGTAGAGACCCAGTACTTC. Its protein is CASSYSRTGVETQYF.